This T cell receptor beta chain originates from a study of blood T cell repertoires in COVID-19. Study-wide background: Spain, Italy and the United States supplied samples that represented acute and convalescent COVID-19.

Per the authors' pipeline: From reference gene primer amplification, estimates of nucleated cell counts were derived. The assay was immunoSEQ multiplex PCR, and TCRdb's table has in-frame clones only and misses some. The DNA was the basis for D and trimming; V, J and clone size are from that table. The data hold 200,000 to 300,000 clones, with over 75% observed a single time. V was clipped by 6 bases and J by 3 bases; unmatched bases: 10. This CDR3 comprises 16 residues. The germline V gene encodes CDR1 SNHLY and CDR2 FYNNEI. V and J are TRBV2 and TRBJ2-7, with 11 bases that match TRBD2. This receptor was taken from a human donor in a cohort sampled during active COVID-19. The material sequenced was peripheral blood. The CDR3 DNA reads as TGTGCCAGCAGCGAACCGACGGGACTAGCGGTCTACGAGCAGTACTTC. Amino acid sequence: CASSEPTGLAVYEQYF.